This T cell receptor beta chain stems from a study of blood T cell repertoires in COVID-19. At the level of the study: PBMCs, B-cell-depleted T cells, or T cells provided the cDNA or gDNA that made up the material.

Measured with immunoSEQ multiplex PCR; TCRdb has only the in-frame clones, and not every one. The sample shows 200,000 to 300,000 clones, about 83% of them seen only once. This clonotype was sampled from a human donor in a cohort sampled during active COVID-19. The specimen sequenced was peripheral blood.

CDR3 in amino acids: CASFAAENTEAFF. The CDR3 DNA is TGTGCCTCTTTTGCTGCGGAGAACACTGAAGCTTTCTTT. The J gene is TRBJ1-1, the V gene TRBV18; unclear D gene. Germline lookup yields CDR1 KGHSH and CDR2 LQKENI. This CDR3 has 13 amino acids. The V end lost 11 bases, the J end lost 1 base, and 14 bases lay between the germline ends.